The rows below give T cell receptor beta chains drawn from one sample of a study of blood T cell repertoires in COVID-19. Profiling relied on immunoSEQ multiplex PCR, and the TCRdb table lists in-frame clones only, not all of them. The sample has over 150,000 clones; 80% to 85% are singletons. The material sequenced was peripheral blood. These receptors were taken from a woman of 80 years or more with active or convalescent COVID-19. CDR3s include the opening cysteine and the closing phenylalanine or tryptophan. D genes are given only for firm matches. Clone size is given for some rows only: seen once, a few or many times, or a class if the clone is expanded.

CDR3nt,CDR3aa,j_gene,abundance,v_gene,d_gene
TGTGCCAGCAGTTACACAGGGGGTACCAATCAGCCCCAGCATTTT,CASSYTGGTNQPQHF,TRBJ1-5,NA,TRBV6-2/TRBV6-3,TRBD1
TGCGCCAGCAGCCTGGAGTACAGGGGATTCACAGATACGCAGTATTTT,CASSLEYRGFTDTQYF,TRBJ2-3,NA,TRBV4-3,TRBD1
TGTGCCAGCAGCTTACACGGCAAAAACAGCAACTATGGCTACACCTTC,CASSLHGKNSNYGYTF,TRBJ1-2,NA,TRBV7-2,NA
TGTGCCAGCAGCCCGCAAGACAGGGGCACTGAAGCTTTCTTT,CASSPQDRGTEAFF,TRBJ1-1,NA,TRBV9,TRBD1
TGTGCCAGCAGATCTTCACTAGGGACCGGGGAGCTGTTTTTT,CASRSSLGTGELFF,TRBJ2-2,NA,TRBV6-5,NA
TGTGCCAGTAGTATAGATGGGAACAGGGGCGCAGGTCTGTTTTTT,CASSIDGNRGAGLFF,TRBJ1-4,NA,TRBV19,TRBD1
TGTGCCAGCAGCACTACCGAGGGTACTGGGGCCAACGTCCTGACTTTC,CASSTTEGTGANVLTF,TRBJ2-6,few,TRBV7-6,NA
TGTGCCAGTGGATCAGCGTACTCTGGAAACACCATATATTTT,CASGSAYSGNTIYF,TRBJ1-3,NA,TRBV19,NA
TGTGCTAGCAGCCCCGACAGGGAAGGAACCGGGGAGCTGTTTTTT,CASSPDREGTGELFF,TRBJ2-2,NA,TRBV7-7,TRBD1
TGCGCCAGCAGCCAAGATGGAGACAGGTTCCATGGCTACACCTTC,CASSQDGDRFHGYTF,TRBJ1-2,NA,TRBV4-3,NA
TGTGCCAGCAGCCCACGAGGGGGCAACACCGGGGAGCTGTTTTTT,CASSPRGGNTGELFF,TRBJ2-2,NA,TRBV7-8,TRBD1
TGTGCCAGCAGCCCACACCGAACCTACGAGCAGTACTTC,CASSPHRTYEQYF,TRBJ2-7,once,TRBV27,NA
TGTGCCAGTAGTGGGACTCTAAAAGAGACCCAGTACTTC,CASSGTLKETQYF,TRBJ2-5,NA,TRBV19,NA
TGTGCCAGCAGTGAAGGGACACCCTCCTACGAGCAGTACTTC,CASSEGTPSYEQYF,TRBJ2-7,NA,TRBV2,NA
TGTGCCAGCAGGCAGGGGACTAACTATGGCTACACCTTC,CASRQGTNYGYTF,TRBJ1-2,NA,TRBV11-2,NA
TGCGCCACAGGGACTAGCGGGTCCACAGATACGCAGTATTTT,CATGTSGSTDTQYF,TRBJ2-3,NA,TRBV5-1,TRBD2
TGTGCCTGGAGGGGGGACTCGACAGTGAATGAAAAACTGTTTTTT,CAWRGDSTVNEKLFF,TRBJ1-4,NA,TRBV30,NA
TGTGCCAGCAGCCAAGCTCCCAGGACCGGGGAGCTGTTTTTT,CASSQAPRTGELFF,TRBJ2-2,NA,TRBV3-1/TRBV3-2,NA
TGTGCCAGCAGCTTAGAGTGGTCTGAGGCTGAAGCTTTCTTT,CASSLEWSEAEAFF,TRBJ1-1,NA,TRBV7-9,NA
TGTGCCAGCAGTGCGGGGACAGAGTATGGCTACACCTTC,CASSAGTEYGYTF,TRBJ1-2,NA,TRBV27,TRBD1
TGTGCCAGCAGAGGACAGGGGTTCTATGGCTACACCTTC,CASRGQGFYGYTF,TRBJ1-2,NA,TRBV5-4,TRBD1
TGTGCCAGCACAAACGACAGGCTAAACACCGGGGAGCTGTTTTTT,CASTNDRLNTGELFF,TRBJ2-2,NA,TRBV7-9,NA
TGTGCCAGCAGCGTGGGGGGGGTTGGGTTTATTGAAGCTTTCTTT,CASSVGGVGFIEAFF,TRBJ1-1,NA,TRBV7-2,NA
TGCAGTGCTACCGCAGTTGAGCAGTTCTTC,CSATAVEQFF,TRBJ2-1,few,TRBV20-1,NA
TGTGCCAGCAGGAGACTCCTCCCAGATACGCAGTATTTT,CASRRLLPDTQYF,TRBJ2-3,NA,TRBV27,NA
TGTGCCAGTAGCGGCCCAGGTTTCTACGAGCAGTACTTC,CASSGPGFYEQYF,TRBJ2-7,NA,TRBV19,NA